The T cell receptor beta chain under discussion was sequenced for a study of T cell repertoires in ileal Crohn's disease. Background on the study: At surgery, under 40% of patients smoked, with median disease duration about eight years. General study results and limits: Sorted CD8 T cells held more high-frequency clones than CD4. Compared with non-smokers, active smokers at surgery showed more clonal expansions.

Adults with ileal or ileocolonic Crohn's disease and an indication for resection were eligible. This clone turned up a few times. Its antigen is currently unknown. Method: immunoSEQ multiplex PCR; TCRdb's copy keeps in-frame clones and lacks some. The table lists about 15,000 clones, 50% to 75% of them singletons. V dropped 4 bases and J dropped 6; count of bases not matched to a gene: 8. Germline loops: CDR1 SEHNR, CDR2 FQNEAQ (reference sequence). The CDR3 length is 15 residues. The clonotype originates from an adult with Crohn's disease. Sequencing was carried out using ileal tissue. The chain carries TRBV7-9 and TRBJ1-1; 10 nucleotides line up with TRBD1. CDR3 coding DNA: TGTGCCAGCAGCTCGGGACAGGGGAGGGTCGCTGAAGCTTTCTTT. Amino acids: CASSSGQGRVAEAFF.